This TCR beta chain was sequenced in a study of vaccination effects on CD4 cells after COVID-19. Whole-study context: Post-vaccine sampling occurred a median 72 days after the second dose.

Sequencing used immunoSEQ multiplex PCR; TCRdb keeps in-frame clones, though not all of them. The data show more than 60,000 clones, around 70% seen once. Overall study findings and caveats: Early post-infection timepoints were absent, and convalescent patients were few.

Germline loops: CDR1 KGHDR, CDR2 SFDVKD. Between the trimmed V and J ends, which lost 3 bases and 5 bases, there was a span of 15 bases. The CDR3 runs to 15 residues. Comments on this clone: Its antigen is not known.

CD4+ T cells were isolated after around 10 days of culture. Each participant received a vaccine that was either BNT162b2 or mRNA-1273, given as two doses. Vaccinated recipients, who were negative for nucleocapsid antibodies, had no history of SARS-CoV-2 infection. Half the medium was replaced with IL-2 medium on days 3 and 7. This chain joins TRBV24-1 and TRBJ2-5; D possibly corresponds to TRBD1 (6 bases). This sample comprised CD4+ T cells from PBMCs cultured without peptide, obtained after COVID-19 vaccination. This sequence originates from a human donor who received a COVID-19 vaccine. The CDR3 nucleotides are TGTGCCACCAGTGATAGCAGGGGCACAGGGGAGACCCAGTACTTC. It specifies CATSDSRGTGETQYF.